Each of the 10 T cell receptor beta chains below was sequenced from the same sample in a study of cytomegalovirus exposure and HLA in healthy donors. The primer mix had 60 Vbeta and 13 Jbeta primers. Assay used: immunoSEQ multiplex PCR; TCRdb lists only in-frame clones, some missing. The sample includes approximately 130,000 clones, roughly 82% of them seen just once. Sequenced: PBMCs. Receptors originate from a middle-aged woman in good health and CMV-seropositive.

This clone was seen once. The chain is built from TRBV6-5 and TRBJ2-7; D is ambiguous. CDR3 length: 13 amino acids. The germline V gene encodes CDR1 MNHEY and CDR2 SVGAGI. The V gene lost 5 bases and the J gene lost 1 base, with 9 bases spanning the gap. The CDR3 coding sequence is TGTGCCAGCAGTCTAGACCTATCCTACGAGCAGTACTTC. This gives the protein CASSLDLSYEQYF.

The chain couples TRBV5-1 to TRBJ1-2, with D possibly TRBD1 on 5 matching bases. The V gene lost 0 bases and the J gene lost 6 bases, with 9 bases spanning the gap. Germline CDR1 is SGHRS and CDR2 is YFSETQ. This CDR3 region has 13 residues. In nucleotides, the CDR3 is TGCGCCAGCAGCTTGGGACAGTCTGATGGCTACACCTTC. It specifies CASSLGQSDGYTF.

The rearrangement joins TRBV30 to TRBJ1-2; tentatively, D is TRBD1 (5 bases). Germline CDR1 and CDR2: GTSNPN and SVGIG (reference sequence). The CDR3 consists of 12 residues. V lost 0 bases, J lost 5 bases, and 7 bases lay in between. CDR3 sequence (DNA): TGTGCCTGGAGTGTGGGGCCGTATGGCTACACCTTC. Its protein is CAWSVGPYGYTF. The whole variable domain, filled in from reference TRBV30 and TRBJ1-2, reads SQTIHQWPATLVQPVGSPLSLECTVEGTSNPNLYWYRQAAGRGLQLLFYSVGIGQISSEVPQNLSASRPQDRQFILSSKKLLLSDSGFYLCAWSVGPYGYTFGSGTRLTVV.

This clone was seen only a few times. The V call is TRBV12-5, the J call TRBJ2-6; the D is unclear. V was pared by 7 bases and J by 0 bases, with 4 bases between. Per the germline V gene, CDR1 is LGHNT and CDR2 is FRNRAP. The CDR3 loop spans 13 amino acids. The chain's CDR3 is CASAGSGANVLTF. The CDR3 DNA is TGTGCTAGTGCAGGCTCTGGGGCCAACGTCCTGACTTTC.

The chain links TRBV4-3 to TRBJ1-2; D perhaps matches TRBD1 (5 bases). With 0 bases removed from V and 8 bases from J, the gap between germline ends came to 13 bases. Looked up from germline, CDR1 is LGHNA and CDR2 is YSLEER. The CDR3 totals 14 residues. The CDR3 region is CASSQDIGVVGYTF. The CDR3 DNA reads TGCGCCAGCAGCCAAGACATAGGGGTAGTAGGCTACACCTTC.

This clone was picked up a small number of times. The genes are TRBV5-1 and TRBJ2-3; D is possibly TRBD2 (6 bases). Per the germline V gene, CDR1 is SGHRS and CDR2 is YFSETQ. The CDR3 sequence is 15 residues long. With 4 bases removed from V and 2 bases from J, the gap between germline ends came to 14 bases. CDR3 bases: TGCGCCAGCAGCAAAGGCGGGGCGGACACAGATACGCAGTATTTT. Its protein is CASSKGGADTDTQYF.

The chain recombines TRBV15 with TRBJ1-1; 9 nucleotides line up with TRBD1. CDR1 LNHNV and CDR2 YYDKDF come from the germline V gene (reference sequence). The junction had 6 bases not matched to a gene; V was cut back by 4 bases and J by 3 bases. CDR3 length equals 15 residues. CDR3 in amino acids: CATSIMTGGYTEAFF. The CDR3 bases are TGTGCCACCAGCATTATGACAGGGGGGTACACTGAAGCTTTCTTT.

The rearrangement uses TRBV28 and TRBJ1-1; TRBD1 matches at 8 bases. The V and J ends lost 2 bases and 4 bases, in that order; junction bases with no gene match: 0. The CDR3 contains 13 residues. Looked up from germline, CDR1 is MDHEN and CDR2 is SYDVKM. CDR3 in amino acids: CASSLTGGTEAFF. The CDR3 nucleotides read TGTGCCAGCAGTTTAACAGGGGGCACTGAAGCTTTCTTT.

This clone appeared a few times. The chain combines TRBV27 with TRBJ2-3; 8 nucleotides match TRBD2. The V segment lost 5 bases and the J segment 4 bases; nucleotides outside the gene matches: 8. The CDR3 covers 15 residues. The germline V gene has CDR1 MNHEY and CDR2 SMNVEV (reference sequence). For the CDR3, the DNA is TGTGCCAGCAGTCCCGGGAGGGAGGTAGCAGATACGCAGTATTTT. Its translation: CASSPGREVADTQYF.

This chain uses TRBV18 with TRBJ1-2; 10 nucleotides agree with TRBD1. The CDR3 spans 15 residues. V lost 4 bases and J lost 6; bases outside the gene matches: 8. Per the germline V gene, CDR1 is KGHSH and CDR2 is LQKENI. CDR3 protein: CASSQGQGGNNGYTF. CDR3 DNA: TGTGCCAGCTCACAAGGACAGGGGGGAAATAATGGCTACACCTTC.